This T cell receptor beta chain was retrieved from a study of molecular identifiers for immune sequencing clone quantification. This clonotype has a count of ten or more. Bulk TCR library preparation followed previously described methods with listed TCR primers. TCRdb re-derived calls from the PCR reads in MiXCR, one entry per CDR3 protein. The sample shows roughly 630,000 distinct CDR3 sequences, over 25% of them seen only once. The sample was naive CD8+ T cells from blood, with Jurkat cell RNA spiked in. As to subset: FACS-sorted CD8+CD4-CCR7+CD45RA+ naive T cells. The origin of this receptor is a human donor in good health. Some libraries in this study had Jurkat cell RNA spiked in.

The CDR3 spells CSVESVAGPNTEAFF. DNA of the CDR3: TGCAGCGTTGAATCGGTTGCAGGCCCGAACACTGAAGCTTTCTTT. The chain uses TRBV29-1 and TRBJ1-1; D not certain. Germline values: CDR1 SQVTM, CDR2 ANQGSEA. The V end lost 2 bases, the J end lost 1 base, and 14 bases lay between the germline ends. This CDR3 region has 15 residues.